This T cell receptor (beta chain) was recovered during a study of cytomegalovirus exposure and HLA in healthy donors. Researchers ran the PCR with 60 Vbeta and 13 Jbeta primers. Sequenced by immunoSEQ multiplex PCR; TCRdb stores in-frame clones only, minus some. The data contain 35,000 to 55,000 clones, around 64% of them singletons. This CDR3 is built from 16 residues. V was shortened by 1 base and J by 2 bases, with 14 bases between the two germline ends. In germline, CDR1 is SGHTA, CDR2 FQGNSA. The clonotype was recovered from a human donor in good health. The rearrangement joins TRBV7-2 to TRBJ1-2; D remains ambiguous. Input material: PBMCs. This CDR3 reads CASSLGGEGSNYGYTF. The CDR3 region has the DNA TGTGCCAGCAGCTTAGGGGGAGAGGGATCGAACTATGGCTACACCTTC.